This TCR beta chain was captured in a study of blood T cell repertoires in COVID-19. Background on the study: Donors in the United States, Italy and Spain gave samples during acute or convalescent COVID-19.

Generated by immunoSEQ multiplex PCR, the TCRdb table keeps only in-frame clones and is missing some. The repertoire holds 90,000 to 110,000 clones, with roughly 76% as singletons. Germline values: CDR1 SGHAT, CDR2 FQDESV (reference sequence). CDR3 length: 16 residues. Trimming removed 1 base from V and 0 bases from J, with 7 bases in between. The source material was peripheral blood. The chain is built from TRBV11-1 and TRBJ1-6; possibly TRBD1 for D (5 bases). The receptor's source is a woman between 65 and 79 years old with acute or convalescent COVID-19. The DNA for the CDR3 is TGTGCCAGCAGCTTAGGACAGAGCTCCTATAATTCACCCCTCCACTTT. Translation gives CASSLGQSSYNSPLHF.